This T cell receptor (beta chain) was retrieved from a study of blood T cells in healthy people across ages. For the second PCR, which ran for 7 to 11 cycles, a sample-barcoded 5' primer and a J-beta primer mix were used. Researchers report that a template-switch adaptor with 12 random nucleotides tagged each cDNA molecule. TCRdb passed the 5' RACE reads through MiXCR, listing each CDR3 protein once. Of 1,500,000 or so distinct CDR3 sequences detected, approximately 63% appear once; the ten largest clones hold 6.5% to 8.5%. This CDR3 comprises 16 residues. Whole-study findings and limits: Researchers judged that diversity estimates from one million T cells fell short of true values.

This clonotype has more than one count but fewer than ten. Its cognate antigen is unknown. This clonotype originated in a man between 18 and 35 years old in good health. The sample comprised blood. The chain is built from TRBV21-1 and TRBJ2-7; TRBD1 was called by the table and not checked on the DNA. TRBV21-1 is tagged as a pseudogene. The CDR3 DNA is TGTGCCAGCAGCAACCCCCCCGGACAGAGCTCCTACGAGCAGTACTTC. As protein: CASSNPPGQSSYEQYF.